The 2 T cell receptor beta chains given below trace back to one sample, sequenced in a study of blood T cell repertoires in COVID-19 (dated by TCRdb to about 2020). The method behind the library was the immunoSEQ multiplex PCR assay. This is the immuneACCESS table as TCRdb keeps it, with only in-frame sequences that have V and J called. A part of the clones is gone; compared with another copy, unresolved V genes explain less than half, and the rest is unexplained. The sample has about 87,000 clones on record, around 83% of them singletons. Clones ranked in the top ten supply roughly 2.2% of the sample. Source material: peripheral blood. These receptors came from a woman aged 70 to 79 with acute or convalescent COVID-19.

The J gene is TRBJ1-4, the V gene TRBV30; TRBD1 matches at 8 bases. The junction had 9 bases not matched to a gene; V was cut back by 4 bases and J by 8 bases. This CDR3 has 14 amino acids. The V gene's germline CDR1 is GTSNPN and CDR2 SVGIG (reference sequence). This CDR3 reads CAWTRTGLGEKLFF. The CDR3 DNA is TGTGCCTGGACTCGGACAGGGCTGGGGGAAAAACTGTTTTTT.

V and J are TRBV28 and TRBJ1-5; 11 positions match TRBD1. The CDR3 has 15 amino acids. The J segment lost 7 bases and the V segment lost 7 bases, leaving 9 bases of the junction unmatched. Germline CDR1 MDHEN, CDR2 SYDVKM. The CDR3 reads CASILRTGGGQPQHF. CDR3 bases: TGTGCCAGCATCCTTCGGACAGGGGGCGGGCAGCCCCAGCATTTT.